What follows is one TCR beta chain and its context. The ends were cut back, 5 bases at V and 4 bases at J, with 8 bases in the middle. Germline assignment: CDR1 SEHNR and CDR2 FQNEAQ (reference sequence). This CDR3 contains 12 residues. The sample belongs to a study of blood T cell repertoires in COVID-19. The overall study: COVID-19 samples collected from the United States, Italy and Spain covered acute and convalescent phases. T cells, B-cell-depleted T cells, or PBMCs provided the cDNA or gDNA that served as material.

The age range of participants was 18 to 89 years, with residence in some 25 US areas. In the 2 weeks before study entry, exposed participants met a COVID-19 case, which was PCR-confirmed or clinician-diagnosed. The data were produced by immunoSEQ multiplex PCR, yet TCRdb's version contains in-frame clones alone and is incomplete. The sample holds about 320,000 clones, approximately 81% seen once. The sequenced sample consisted of PBMCs or T cells enriched from blood (not recorded which). The chain combines TRBV7-9 with TRBJ1-1, with no clear D. The receptor comes from a woman aged 25-40 years who had been exposed to COVID-19. CDR3 bases: TGTGCCAGCAGCCATGGGCCCACTGAAGCTTTCTTT. This encodes CASSHGPTEAFF.